This T cell receptor (beta chain) is drawn from a study of T cell responses to AZD1222 COVID-19 vaccine. Study-wide findings and caveats: Donors skewed white British and female; clonal diversity was possibly underestimated.

This CDR3 contains 13 residues. Trimming cost V 7 bases and J 5 bases, with 14 bases left between them. Here immunoSEQ multiplex PCR was the method, and the copy in TCRdb shows in-frame clones only, minus some. The sample carries 100,000 to 130,000 clones, around 92% recorded once. As for this clone: Its specificity is not known.

The J gene is TRBJ1-2, the V gene TRBV12-3 or TRBV12-4, with a tentative D call TRBD1 (5 bases). The sequenced sample was peripheral blood, obtained 28 days after the second AZD1222 dose. This receptor was taken from an adult who received the AZD1222 COVID-19 vaccine. The CDR3 spells CASTEGANYGYTF. The CDR3 nucleotides read TGTGCCAGCACCGAAGGGGCCAATTATGGCTACACCTTC.